This entry features one T cell receptor (beta chain) sequence. What it recognizes is unknown. This entry is derived from a study of shared clonotypes between healthy human individuals. Study findings and constraints: Naive subsets, compared against memory subsets, generally had larger estimated richness values. Rarefaction showed that sequencing of sorted subsets was incomplete (despite large depth). Sharing across four donors was highest in naive CD4 (approximately 5%) and lowest in memory CD8 (approximately 0.4%).

TCRdb keeps only in-frame clones here, not all; method: immunoSEQ multiplex PCR. The sample holds roughly 300,000 clones, 73% seen once. CDR1 and CDR2 from the germline V gene are LNHDA and SQIVND (reference sequence). The junction had 10 bases not matched to a gene; V was cut back by 5 bases and J by 8 bases. CDR3 length: 15 residues. From CD4+ cells came CD45RA+ naive and CD45RA-negative memory subsets. This clonotype originated in a young man in good health. V usage is TRBV19 and J usage is TRBJ2-1, with 9 bases lining up with TRBD1. Material: memory CD4+ T cells sorted from blood. Subset of the sample: CD45RA-negative fraction. The CDR3 DNA follows: TGTGCCAGTAGTGCGGGACAGGGAAAGCACCATGAGCAGTTCTTC. It codes for CASSAGQGKHHEQFF.